Presented here are 17 T cell receptor beta chains from one specimen sequenced in a study of sequential checkpoint blockade in melanoma. Clones were sequenced by immunoSEQ multiplex PCR, and TCRdb holds only the in-frame ones, with some missing. The data contain 10,000 to 15,000 clones, roughly 60% of them seen just once; the ten biggest clones take up approximately 22%. Treatment described: randomized to nivolumab then ipilimumab (arm A) or the reverse (arm B). The source material was CD8+ T cells sorted from blood (inferred from file names), sampled from a patient given nivolumab and ipilimumab in sequence. These receptors all come from a human donor with melanoma.

This clone is medium-sized within its sample. The chain has TRBV4-2 and TRBJ2-7, with a weak D call TRBD1 (5 bases). Germline V gene sequence: CDR1 LGHNA, CDR2 YNFKEQ. The CDR3 is 13 amino acids. V lost 1 base and J lost 4, with 8 bases in between. CDR3 protein: CASSQGGRYEQYF. DNA of the CDR3: TGTGCCAGCAGCCAAGGGGGCAGATACGAGCAGTACTTC.

This clone was counted only a few times. The chain has TRBV7-9 and TRBJ2-3; 9 bases match TRBD2. The trim removed 1 base at V and 6 bases at J, leaving 8 bases unmatched. The CDR3 covers 16 residues. Germline-derived CDR1 and CDR2 are SEHNR and FQNEAQ (reference sequence). As DNA, the CDR3 is TGTGCCAGCAGCTTAGAACGGGGCGGGGGGGCGGATACGCAGTATTTT. This translates into CASSLERGGGADTQYF.

By share, this clone counts as medium-sized. The V call is TRBV28, the J call TRBJ2-2, with 11 positions matching TRBD2. CDR1 and CDR2 from the germline V gene are MDHEN and SYDVKM. J lost 1 base, V lost 2 bases, and 18 bases had no gene match. This CDR3 has 22 residues. The CDR3 sequence: CASSLPLGSGASGGRNTGELFF. The CDR3 DNA sequence: TGTGCCAGCAGTTTACCCCTAGGAAGCGGGGCTAGCGGGGGGCGGAACACCGGGGAGCTGTTTTTT. Full variable domain (remainder filled in from reference TRBV28 and TRBJ2-2): DVKVTQSSRYLVKRTGEKVFLECVQDMDHENMFWYRQDPGLGLRLIYFSYDVKMKEKGDIPEGYSVSREKKERFSLILESASTNQTSMYLCASSLPLGSGASGGRNTGELFFGEGSRLTVL.

This clone has a handful of counts. The chain carries TRBV27 and TRBJ2-1; a possible D gene is TRBD1 (5 bases). There are 15 residues in the CDR3. Germline CDR1 is MNHEY and CDR2 is SMNVEV (reference sequence). Trimming took off 2 bases at V and 0 bases at J, with 8 bases between the two ends. For the CDR3, the DNA is TGTGCCAGCAGTTTAAGGCAGGGCTCCTACAATGAGCAGTTCTTC. It is translated as CASSLRQGSYNEQFF.

This chain links TRBV6-1 with TRBJ2-1, with 8 bases that match TRBD2. Unmatched junction bases numbered 11, after V lost 2 bases and J lost 2 bases. CDR1 is MNHNS and CDR2 is SASEGT in the germline V gene. This CDR3 contains 18 residues. CDR3 sequence reads: CASSEWGGSGSAYNEQFF. In DNA, the CDR3 is TGTGCCAGCAGTGAATGGGGAGGGAGCGGGAGTGCCTACAATGAGCAGTTCTTC.

V is TRBV2 and J is TRBJ2-3; the match to TRBD2 covers 8 bases. This CDR3 is 15 amino acids long. J gave up 5 bases and V 3 bases, and 7 bases lay outside the gene matches. Germline values: CDR1 SNHLY, CDR2 FYNNEI. The CDR3 sequence is CASSEGRGELDTQYF. CDR3 bases: TGTGCCAGCAGTGAGGGGCGGGGGGAACTAGATACGCAGTATTTT.

The V and J genes are TRBV2 and TRBJ1-5; 8 nucleotides agree with TRBD1. CDR3 length: 14 amino acids. CDR1 SNHLY and CDR2 FYNNEI come from the germline V gene. Trimming cost V 4 bases and J 7 bases; bases outside gene matches: 6. This CDR3 reads CASSARQGRQPQHF. The CDR3 DNA reads TGTGCCAGCAGTGCCCGACAGGGGCGACAGCCCCAGCATTTT.

This chain uses TRBV10-3 with TRBJ2-1; tentatively, D is TRBD1 (6 bases). V was pared by 6 bases and J by 5 bases, with 8 bases between. Germline V gives CDR1 ENHRY, CDR2 SYGVKD. The CDR3 totals 12 residues. In DNA, the CDR3 is TGTGCCATCAGCCGGGACAACAATGAGCAGTTCTTC. Translation: CAISRDNNEQFF.

This rearrangement joins TRBV5-3 to TRBJ2-7, with D perhaps TRBD1 (6 bases). TRBV5-3 is given ORF status, its function remaining uncertain. The ends were cut back, 8 bases at V and 1 base at J, with 16 bases in the middle. The CDR3 runs to 14 residues. CDR3 in DNA: TGTGCCAGCAGTTGGGGGCGCGGTTCCTACGAGCAGTACTTC. Residues: CASSWGRGSYEQYF.

This chain uses TRBV5-1 with TRBJ2-2; TRBD2 agrees at 7 bases. The V and J ends lost 2 bases and 5 bases, in that order; junction bases with no gene match: 6. The CDR3 length is 15 residues. The V gene's germline CDR1 is SGHRS and CDR2 YFSETQ. CDR3 nucleotides: TGCGCCAGCAGCTTAGCGAGCGGGAAAACCGGGGAGCTGTTTTTT. This gives the protein CASSLASGKTGELFF.

A few counts support this clone. J is TRBJ2-1 and V is TRBV6-1, with 12 bases aligning to TRBD2. The V gene's germline CDR1 is MNHNS and CDR2 SASEGT. CDR3 length: 14 amino acids. V lost 8 bases and J lost 8; bases outside the gene matches: 7. CDR3 bases: TGTGCCAGCGGTCTAGCGGGAGGGGGAGATGAGCAGTTCTTC. As protein: CASGLAGGGDEQFF.

The V call is TRBV7-2, the J call TRBJ2-3; D is possibly TRBD2 (6 bases). The V gene lost 5 bases and the J gene lost 0 bases, with 12 bases spanning the gap. Germline lookup yields CDR1 SGHTA and CDR2 FQGNSA. The CDR3 length is 15 residues. CDR3 DNA sequence: TGTGCCAGCAGCGGGTTAGCGGATAGCACAGATACGCAGTATTTT. The encoded protein is CASSGLADSTDTQYF.

The CDR3 DNA follows: TGTGCCACTTCGGCCGGGACAGGGCCCTCCTACGAGCAGTACTTC. Translation gives CATSAGTGPSYEQYF. The rearrangement links TRBV19 to TRBJ2-7; 9 positions agree with TRBD1. The J segment lost 0 bases and the V segment lost 10 bases, leaving 10 bases of the junction unmatched. Germline CDR1 is LNHDA and CDR2 is SQIVND (reference sequence). The CDR3 extends over 15 amino acids.

In this sample, this clone turned up a few times. The chain joins TRBV28 to TRBJ2-7; TRBD2 aligns across 11 bases. Per germline, CDR1 MDHEN and CDR2 SYDVKM. The CDR3 totals 20 residues. J gave up 4 bases and V 1 base, and 18 bases lay outside the gene matches. In DNA, the CDR3 is TGTGCCAGCAGTTTATTCGTGCCTAAGGAGCCGGGACTAGCGGTATACGAGCAGTACTTC. It is translated as CASSLFVPKEPGLAVYEQYF.

The table lists this clone with a few counts. V and J are TRBV5-6 and TRBJ2-1; 8 nucleotides match TRBD2. The V segment lost 4 bases and the J segment 7 bases; nucleotides outside the gene matches: 10. From germline, CDR1 is SGHDT and CDR2 YYEEEE. There are 15 residues in the CDR3. The CDR3 DNA reads TGTGCCAGCAGCACGCTCTTGGGCGGGGGGAATGAGCAGTTCTTC. Translated, it gives CASSTLLGGGNEQFF.

V usage is TRBV4-1 and J usage is TRBJ2-3; 7 bases are shared with TRBD2. The CDR3 has 15 amino acids. V was pared by 4 bases and J by 2 bases, with 6 bases of the junction left unmatched. CDR1 is MGHRA, CDR2 YSYEKL, per germline. CDR3 sequence: CASSLLGLDTDTQYF. The CDR3 region has the DNA TGCGCCAGCAGCCTCCTCGGACTAGACACAGATACGCAGTATTTT.

This chain links TRBV4-1 with TRBJ2-3, with D possibly TRBD1 on 5 matching bases. Deletions cut 1 base from V and 4 bases from J, with 15 bases between. In germline, CDR1 is MGHRA, CDR2 YSYEKL. CDR3 length: 16 amino acids. The CDR3 loop is CASSQGGRLGADTQYF. The DNA for the CDR3 is TGCGCCAGCAGCCAAGGGGGTCGGCTAGGGGCAGATACGCAGTATTTT.